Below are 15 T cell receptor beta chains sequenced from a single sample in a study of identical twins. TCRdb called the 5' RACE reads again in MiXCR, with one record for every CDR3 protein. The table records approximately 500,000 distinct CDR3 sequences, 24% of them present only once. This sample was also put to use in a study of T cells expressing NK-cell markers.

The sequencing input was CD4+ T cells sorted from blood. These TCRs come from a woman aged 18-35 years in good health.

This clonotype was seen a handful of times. The CDR3 DNA follows: TGCAGTGCTATCCAGGGCGGTGGCAATCAGCCCCAGCATTTT. Its translation is CSAIQGGGNQPQHF. The gene calls are TRBV20-1 and TRBJ1-5; D is perhaps TRBD1 (5 bases). CDR1 is DFQATT and CDR2 is SNEGSKA in the germline V gene (reference sequence). The CDR3 runs to 14 residues. Between the trimmed V and J ends, which lost 4 bases and 2 bases, there was a span of 12 bases.

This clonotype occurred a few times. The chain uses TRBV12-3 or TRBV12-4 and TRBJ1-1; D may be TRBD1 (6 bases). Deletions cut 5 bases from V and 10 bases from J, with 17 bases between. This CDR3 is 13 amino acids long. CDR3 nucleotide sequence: TGTGCCAGCAGTCAAAAGGGGGATCTCGGAGCTTTCTTT. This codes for CASSQKGDLGAFF.

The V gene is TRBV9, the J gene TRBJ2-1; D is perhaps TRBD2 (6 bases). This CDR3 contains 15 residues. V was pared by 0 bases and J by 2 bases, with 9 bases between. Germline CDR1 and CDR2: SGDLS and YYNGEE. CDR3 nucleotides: TGTGCCAGCAGCGTAGTAGCGGAACCCTACAATGAGCAGTTCTTC. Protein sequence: CASSVVAEPYNEQFF. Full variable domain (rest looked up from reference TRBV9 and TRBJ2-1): DSGVTQTPKHLITATGQRVTLRCSPRSGDLSVYWYQQSLDQGLQFLIQYYNGEERAKGNILERFSAQQFPDLHSELNLSSLELGDSALYFCASSVVAEPYNEQFFGPGTRLTVL.

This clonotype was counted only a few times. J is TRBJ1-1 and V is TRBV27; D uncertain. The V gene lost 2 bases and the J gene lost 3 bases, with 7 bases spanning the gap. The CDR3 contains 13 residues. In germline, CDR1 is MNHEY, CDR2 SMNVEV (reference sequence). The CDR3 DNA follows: TGTGCCAGCAGTTTAAGATGGGACACTGAAGCTTTCTTT. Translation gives CASSLRWDTEAFF.

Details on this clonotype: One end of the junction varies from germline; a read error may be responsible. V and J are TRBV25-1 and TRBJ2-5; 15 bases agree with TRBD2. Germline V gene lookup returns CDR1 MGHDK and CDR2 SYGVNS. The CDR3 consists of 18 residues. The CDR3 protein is CASSELRTSGRVGETRYF. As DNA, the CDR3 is TGTGCCAGCAGTGAATTGCGGACTAGCGGGAGGGTGGGAGAGACCCGGTACTTC.

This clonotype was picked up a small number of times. The CDR3 DNA is TGCAGTGCTACGCGGACAGGGCGCGACTCTGGAAACACCATATATTTT. Translation: CSATRTGRDSGNTIYF. The chain is built from TRBV20-1 and TRBJ1-3; 8 bases are shared with TRBD1. V was clipped by 4 bases and J by 0 bases; unmatched bases: 8. The CDR3 length is 16 residues. Looked up from germline, CDR1 is DFQATT and CDR2 is SNEGSKA (reference sequence).

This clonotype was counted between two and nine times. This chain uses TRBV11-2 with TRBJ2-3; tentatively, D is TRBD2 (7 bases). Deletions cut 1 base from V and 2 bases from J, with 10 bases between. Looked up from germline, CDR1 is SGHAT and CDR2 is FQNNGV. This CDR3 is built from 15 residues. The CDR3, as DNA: TGTGCCAGCAGCTTAGTTGGGGGGGCCACAGATACGCAGTATTTT. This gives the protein CASSLVGGATDTQYF.

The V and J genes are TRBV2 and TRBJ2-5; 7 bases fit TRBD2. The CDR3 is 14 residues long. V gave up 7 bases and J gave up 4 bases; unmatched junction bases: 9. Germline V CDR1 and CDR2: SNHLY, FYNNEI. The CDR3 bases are TGTGCCAGCAATTACGGCGGGAGTACAGAGACCCAGTACTTC. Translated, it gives CASNYGGSTETQYF.

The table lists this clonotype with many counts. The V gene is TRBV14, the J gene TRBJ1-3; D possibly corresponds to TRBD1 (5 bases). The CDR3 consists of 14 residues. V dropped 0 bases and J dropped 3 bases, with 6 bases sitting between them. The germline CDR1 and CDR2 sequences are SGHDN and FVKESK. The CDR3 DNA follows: TGTGCCAGCAGCCAAGACAGGGTTGGAAACACCATATATTTT. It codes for CASSQDRVGNTIYF. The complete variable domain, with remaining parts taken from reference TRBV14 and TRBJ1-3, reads EAGVTQFPSHSVIEKGQTVTLRCDPISGHDNLYWYRRVMGKEIKFLLHFVKESKQDESGMPNNRFLAERTGGTYSTLKVQPAELEDSGVYFCASSQDRVGNTIYFGEGSWLTVV.

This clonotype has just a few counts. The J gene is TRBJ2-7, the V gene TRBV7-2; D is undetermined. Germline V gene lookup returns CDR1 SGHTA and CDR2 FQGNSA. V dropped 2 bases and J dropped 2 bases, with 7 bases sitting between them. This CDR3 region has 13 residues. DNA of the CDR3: TGTGCCAGCAGCTTACGGGTACCCTACGAGCAGTACTTC. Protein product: CASSLRVPYEQYF. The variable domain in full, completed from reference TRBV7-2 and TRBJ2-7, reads GAGVSQSPSNKVTEKGKDVELRCDPISGHTALYWYRQSLGQGLEFLIYFQGNSAPDKSGLPSDRFSAERTGGSVSTLTIQRTQQEDSAVYLCASSLRVPYEQYFGPGTRLTVT.

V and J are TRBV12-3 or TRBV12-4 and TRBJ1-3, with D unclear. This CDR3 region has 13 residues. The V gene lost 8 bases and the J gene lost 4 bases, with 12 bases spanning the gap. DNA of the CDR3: TGTGCCAGCGGCCATCCGACAGGAAACACCATATATTTT. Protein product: CASGHPTGNTIYF.

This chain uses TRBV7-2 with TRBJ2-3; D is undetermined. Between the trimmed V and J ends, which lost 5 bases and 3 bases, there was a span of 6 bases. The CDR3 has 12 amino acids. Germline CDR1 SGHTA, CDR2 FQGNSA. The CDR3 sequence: CASSPWTDTQYF. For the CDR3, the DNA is TGTGCCAGCAGCCCGTGGACAGATACGCAGTATTTT.

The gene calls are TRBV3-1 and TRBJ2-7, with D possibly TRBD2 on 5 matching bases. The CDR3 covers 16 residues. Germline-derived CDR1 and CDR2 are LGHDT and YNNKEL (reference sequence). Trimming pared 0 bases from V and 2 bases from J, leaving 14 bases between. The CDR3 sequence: CASSQDIGVGTYEQYF. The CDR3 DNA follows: TGTGCCAGCAGCCAAGATATCGGGGTTGGGACCTACGAGCAGTACTTC.

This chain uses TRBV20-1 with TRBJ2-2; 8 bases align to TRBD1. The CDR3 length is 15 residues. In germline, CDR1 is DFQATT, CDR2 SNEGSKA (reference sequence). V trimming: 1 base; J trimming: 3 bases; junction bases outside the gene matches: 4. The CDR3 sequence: CSARVTGGYTGELFF. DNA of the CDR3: TGCAGTGCTAGAGTAACAGGGGGGTACACCGGGGAGCTGTTTTTT.

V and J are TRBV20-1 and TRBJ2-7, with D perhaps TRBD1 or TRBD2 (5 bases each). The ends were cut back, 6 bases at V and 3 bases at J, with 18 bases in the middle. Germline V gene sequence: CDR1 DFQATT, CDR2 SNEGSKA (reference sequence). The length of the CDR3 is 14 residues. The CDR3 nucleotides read TGCAGTGCCCCACAAGCCGGGACGCTCTACGAGCAGTACTTC. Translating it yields CSAPQAGTLYEQYF.